This TCR beta chain was sequenced for a study of T cell repertoires in cytomegalovirus infection. This clonotype was recorded only once. A much larger clone is a single base away; this may be a read error. The final CDR3 position lacks the conserved phenylalanine or tryptophan, pointing to a likely read error. The CDR3 is 20 amino acids. V lost 2 bases and J lost 0; bases outside the gene matches: 13. Germline V CDR1 and CDR2: SGHRS, YFSETQ. From the reads, TCRdb called clonotypes with MiXCR, one entry per CDR3 protein. Here the sample spans 200,000 to 300,000 distinct CDR3 sequences, 12% being singletons.

The chain links TRBV5-1 to TRBJ2-2; 10 bases are shared with TRBD1. Sequenced: PBMCs. The TCR originated in a human donor in good health (CMV status not recorded). Some clones in this sample may be carry-over from other donors' samples. The CDR3 reads CASSLTFRDRGLPNTGELFV. The DNA for the CDR3 is TGCGCCAGCAGCTTAACCTTCCGGGACAGGGGTCTTCCGAACACCGGGGAGCTGTTTGTT.